A selection of T cell receptor beta chains follows, all from one sample in a study of T-cell reconstitution after alpha-beta-depleted transplantation in children. TCRdb used MiXCR to reprocess the PCR reads, holding one entry per CDR3 protein. The sample lists more than 200,000 distinct CDR3 sequences, roughly 8.1% seen once, with 35% to 45% in the top ten. Sequenced material: PBMCs, mostly from graft donor cells, taken 360 days after TCRalphabeta/CD19-depleted stem cell transplant. These TCRs come from a male patient aged 2-9 years who had a stem cell transplant for acute myeloid leukemia, so the T cells may come from the graft donor. Each CDR3 is given with its conserved first and last residue. The D gene is left open where the match is weak. Size values are once, few and many counts, or a class for expanded clones, and some rows have none.

j_gene: TRBJ1-1; len: 17; v_gene: TRBV18; d_gene: NA; abundance: many; CDR3aa: CASSPPPLTSWGTEAFF; CDR3nt: TGTGCCAGCTCACCACCTCCCTTAACTAGCTGGGGCACTGAAGCTTTCTTT
j_gene: TRBJ2-1; len: 16; v_gene: TRBV14; d_gene: TRBD2; abundance: few; CDR3aa: CASSPLPSGPWDEQFF; CDR3nt: TGTGCCAGCAGCCCCCTCCCTAGCGGACCTTGGGATGAGCAGTTCTTC
j_gene: TRBJ2-1; len: 16; v_gene: TRBV24-1; d_gene: NA; abundance: NA; CDR3aa: CATSDRDGATYNEQFF; CDR3nt: TGTGCCACCAGTGACCGCGACGGGGCCACCTACAATGAGCAGTTCTTC
j_gene: TRBJ2-2; len: 15; v_gene: TRBV12-3/TRBV12-4; d_gene: NA; abundance: many; CDR3aa: CASRRTGPNTGELFF; CDR3nt: TGTGCCAGCAGACGGACGGGCCCGAACACCGGGGAGCTGTTTTTT
j_gene: TRBJ2-1; len: 15; v_gene: TRBV7-3; d_gene: TRBD2; abundance: NA; CDR3aa: CASSLGPTAGREQFF; CDR3nt: TGTGCCAGCAGCTTGGGGCCCACAGCGGGACGTGAGCAGTTCTTC
j_gene: TRBJ2-5; len: 16; v_gene: TRBV5-1; d_gene: NA; abundance: NA; CDR3aa: CASSGRNFRAQETQYF; CDR3nt: TGCGCCAGCAGCGGCCGTAACTTCAGGGCCCAAGAGACCCAGTACTTC
j_gene: TRBJ2-1; len: 13; v_gene: TRBV7-9; d_gene: NA; abundance: many; CDR3aa: CASSFSPRDEQFF; CDR3nt: TGTGCCAGCAGCTTTTCCCCGAGAGATGAGCAGTTCTTC
j_gene: TRBJ1-1; len: 12; v_gene: TRBV12-3/TRBV12-4; d_gene: NA; abundance: NA; CDR3aa: CASSLPGTEAFF; CDR3nt: TGTGCCAGCAGTTTACCCGGAACTGAAGCTTTCTTT
j_gene: TRBJ2-7; len: 14; v_gene: TRBV15; d_gene: TRBD2; abundance: many; CDR3aa: CATSRGLAGYEQYF; CDR3nt: TGTGCCACCAGCAGGGGACTAGCGGGGTACGAGCAGTACTTC
j_gene: TRBJ2-2; len: 14; v_gene: TRBV29-1; d_gene: NA; abundance: few; CDR3aa: CSVYISSNTGELFF; CDR3nt: TGCAGCGTCTACATATCTTCGAACACCGGGGAGCTGTTTTTT
j_gene: TRBJ2-5; len: 14; v_gene: TRBV3-1; d_gene: NA; abundance: many; CDR3aa: CASSQGSWRETQYF; CDR3nt: TGTGCCAGCAGCCAAGGATCATGGAGAGAGACCCAGTACTTC
j_gene: TRBJ2-5; len: 15; v_gene: TRBV7-9; d_gene: NA; abundance: NA; CDR3aa: CASSSPAVGKETQYF; CDR3nt: TGTGCCAGCAGCTCCCCGGCGGTGGGCAAAGAGACCCAGTACTTC
j_gene: TRBJ2-5; len: 13; v_gene: TRBV10-3; d_gene: NA; abundance: NA; CDR3aa: CATRVGRGETQYF; CDR3nt: TGTGCCACCAGAGTGGGACGGGGGGAGACCCAGTACTTC
j_gene: TRBJ1-2; len: 14; v_gene: TRBV20-1; d_gene: NA; abundance: many; CDR3aa: CSASPADSVYGYTF; CDR3nt: TGCAGTGCTAGTCCAGCGGATTCCGTCTATGGCTACACCTTC
j_gene: TRBJ1-1; len: 14; v_gene: TRBV3-1; d_gene: NA; abundance: many; CDR3aa: CASSQDRGNTEAFF; CDR3nt: TGTGCCAGCAGCCAAGATAGGGGGAACACTGAAGCTTTCTTT
j_gene: TRBJ2-1; len: 17; v_gene: TRBV5-1; d_gene: TRBD2; abundance: few; CDR3aa: CASSPVAGLAANNEQFF; CDR3nt: TGCGCCAGCAGCCCGGTAGCGGGACTAGCGGCCAACAATGAGCAGTTCTTC
j_gene: TRBJ2-1; len: 17; v_gene: TRBV20-1; d_gene: TRBD1; abundance: NA; CDR3aa: CSARVMWGQGKGNEQFF; CDR3nt: TGCAGTGCTAGAGTAATGTGGGGACAGGGCAAAGGGAATGAGCAGTTCTTC
j_gene: TRBJ2-2; len: 11; v_gene: TRBV5-1; d_gene: NA; abundance: NA; CDR3aa: CASTDSGELFF; CDR3nt: TGCGCCAGCACCGACTCCGGGGAGCTGTTTTTT
j_gene: TRBJ2-7; len: 17; v_gene: TRBV11-2; d_gene: TRBD2; abundance: few; CDR3aa: CASSSRTSGSFVYEQYF; CDR3nt: TGTGCCAGCAGCTCACGGACTAGCGGGAGTTTTGTATACGAGCAGTACTTC
j_gene: TRBJ2-1; len: 13; v_gene: TRBV7-9; d_gene: NA; abundance: NA; CDR3aa: CASSLAAANEQFF; CDR3nt: TGTGCCAGCAGCTTAGCTGCAGCGAATGAGCAGTTCTTC
j_gene: TRBJ1-2; len: 13; v_gene: TRBV12-3/TRBV12-4; d_gene: TRBD1; abundance: many; CDR3aa: CASSLGQNYGYTF; CDR3nt: TGCGCCAGCAGCTTGGGACAGAACTATGGCTACACCTTC
j_gene: TRBJ2-3; len: 14; v_gene: TRBV20-1; d_gene: TRBD2; abundance: many; CDR3aa: CSAITSGSTDTQYF; CDR3nt: TGCAGTGCTATTACTAGCGGGAGTACAGATACGCAGTATTTT
j_gene: TRBJ1-6; len: 17; v_gene: TRBV11-2; d_gene: TRBD1; abundance: NA; CDR3aa: CASSLVQWTGRSSPLHF; CDR3nt: TGTGCCAGCAGCTTAGTTCAATGGACAGGACGGAGTTCACCCCTCCACTTT
j_gene: TRBJ1-1; len: 16; v_gene: TRBV11-2; d_gene: TRBD1; abundance: many; CDR3aa: CASSPYSGTGDTEAFF; CDR3nt: TGTGCCAGCAGCCCTTATTCCGGGACAGGGGACACTGAAGCTTTCTTT
j_gene: TRBJ2-5; len: 13; v_gene: TRBV6-2/TRBV6-3; d_gene: TRBD1; abundance: NA; CDR3aa: CASRGTGQETQYF; CDR3nt: TGTGCCAGCAGGGGGACAGGCCAAGAGACCCAGTACTTC
j_gene: TRBJ1-4; len: 11; v_gene: TRBV6-6; d_gene: NA; abundance: many; CDR3aa: CASSYREKLFF; CDR3nt: TGTGCCAGCAGTTACCGTGAAAAACTGTTTTTT
j_gene: TRBJ2-5; len: 15; v_gene: TRBV5-6; d_gene: TRBD2; abundance: NA; CDR3aa: CASSFTGGVKETQYF; CDR3nt: TGTGCCAGCAGCTTCACGGGAGGCGTAAAAGAGACCCAGTACTTC
j_gene: TRBJ2-1; len: 12; v_gene: TRBV29-1; d_gene: NA; abundance: NA; CDR3aa: CSVRLTYNEQFF; CDR3nt: TGCAGCGTCCGTCTGACATACAATGAGCAGTTCTTC
j_gene: TRBJ2-1; len: 14; v_gene: TRBV5-1; d_gene: NA; abundance: NA; CDR3aa: CASSFTLTVNEQFF; CDR3nt: TGCGCCAGCAGCTTTACGCTGACAGTAAATGAGCAGTTCTTC
j_gene: TRBJ1-2; len: 16; v_gene: TRBV20-1; d_gene: TRBD1; abundance: NA; CDR3aa: CSAKSQGAQGNYGYTF; CDR3nt: TGCAGTGCTAAGTCTCAGGGGGCGCAAGGGAACTATGGCTACACCTTC
j_gene: TRBJ2-3; len: 20; v_gene: TRBV11-2; d_gene: TRBD2; abundance: once; CDR3aa: CASSPRRRSGGRGGTDTQYF; CDR3nt: TGTGCCAGCAGCCCCCGTCGAAGATCGGGCGGGAGAGGTGGCACAGATACGCAGTATTTT
j_gene: TRBJ2-7; len: 12; v_gene: TRBV6-5; d_gene: TRBD2; abundance: few; CDR3aa: CASSAPTSVQYF; CDR3nt: TGTGCCAGCAGTGCCCCCACTAGCGTGCAGTACTTC
j_gene: TRBJ2-5; len: 16; v_gene: TRBV24-1; d_gene: TRBD1; abundance: few; CDR3aa: CATSDLIARGLKTQYF; CDR3nt: TGTGCCACCAGTGATTTAATAGCCAGGGGGCTAAAGACCCAGTACTTC